The 7 T cell receptor beta chains presented below share a single source sample, sequenced in a study of blood T cell repertoires in COVID-19. Profiled with immunoSEQ multiplex PCR; TCRdb holds only in-frame clones, not every one. Seen here are around 360,000 clones, about 90% observed once, and the top ten hold almost 3%. Material: PBMCs or T cells enriched from blood (not recorded which). These receptors were collected from a woman aged 30 to 39 who had recovered from COVID-19.

The chain couples TRBV12-3 or TRBV12-4 to TRBJ1-4; D gene ambiguous. This CDR3 region has 13 residues. V was trimmed by 5 bases and J by 4 bases, leaving 8 bases between them. CDR3 bases: TGTGCCAGCAGTACGGTGCTTAATGAAAAACTGTTTTTT. Residues: CASSTVLNEKLFF.

The chain uses TRBV4-1 and TRBJ2-7, with 8 bases identical to TRBD2. J lost 0 bases, V lost 4 bases, and 8 bases had no gene match. Germline CDR1 reads MGHRA; CDR2 reads YSYEKL. This CDR3 spans 16 amino acids. The CDR3 region is CASSLSASGPSYEQYF. The CDR3 DNA reads as TGCGCCAGCAGCCTCTCGGCTAGCGGGCCCTCCTACGAGCAGTACTTC.

The CDR3 loop reads CASSQVWGTGGSPLHF. As DNA, the CDR3 is TGCGCCAGCAGCCAAGTTTGGGGGACAGGGGGATCACCCCTCCACTTT. The chain carries TRBV4-1 and TRBJ1-6; the match to TRBD1 covers 11 bases. J was trimmed by 10 bases and V by 1 base; bases with no gene match: 6. CDR1 is MGHRA and CDR2 is YSYEKL in the germline V gene. The CDR3 loop spans 16 amino acids.

The chain couples TRBV5-8 to TRBJ1-6, with 10 positions matching TRBD1. This CDR3 has 14 amino acids. The ends lost 3 bases at V and 10 bases at J; junction bases unmatched: 4. Per germline, CDR1 SGHTS and CDR2 YDEGEE. The CDR3 region is CASSSGQGWSPLHF. The CDR3 region has the DNA TGTGCCAGCAGCTCGGGACAGGGGTGGTCACCCCTCCACTTT.

This chain uses TRBV4-2 with TRBJ2-1; D uncertain. This CDR3 is 16 amino acids long. The germline CDR1 and CDR2 sequences are LGHNA and YNFKEQ. V lost 0 bases and J 4 bases, leaving 13 bases between the germline ends. For the CDR3, the DNA is TGTGCCAGCAGCCAAGAAGCCACTAATCGATACAATGAGCAGTTCTTC. Translation gives CASSQEATNRYNEQFF.

The chain joins TRBV10-3 to TRBJ2-4; TRBD2 aligns across 7 bases. The junction had 5 bases not matched to a gene; V was cut back by 3 bases and J by 0 bases. The CDR3 has 16 residues. Germline V CDR1 and CDR2: ENHRY, SYGVKD. The CDR3 loop reads CAISEPTSEAKNIQYF. CDR3 coding DNA: TGTGCCATCAGTGAACCAACTAGCGAAGCCAAAAACATTCAGTACTTC.

The rearrangement joins TRBV6-5 to TRBJ1-1; 8 nucleotides line up with TRBD1. The CDR3 covers 15 residues. Germline-derived CDR1 and CDR2 are MNHEY and SVGAGI. The trim removed 6 bases at V and 5 bases at J, leaving 11 bases unmatched. The CDR3: CASRIGQGSATEAFF. The CDR3 coding sequence is TGTGCCAGCAGGATCGGACAGGGATCGGCGACTGAAGCTTTCTTT.